This T cell receptor (beta chain) was documented in a study of cytomegalovirus exposure and HLA in healthy donors. Overall study findings and caveats: Later analysis indicated greater clonal expansion among HLA-associated TCR beta chains than among equally common other chains.

The V end was cut by 2 bases, the J end by 3 bases, with 10 bases between. The CDR3 loop spans 15 amino acids. In germline, CDR1 is SGHVS, CDR2 FQNEAQ. With respect to this clone: Its antigen is undetermined.

Primers included in the PCR were 60 Vbeta and 13 Jbeta primers. Generated by immunoSEQ multiplex PCR, the TCRdb table keeps only in-frame clones and is missing some. The repertoire consists of 150,000 to 200,000 clones, with 79% occurring once and the leading ten covering about 4.6%. The chain joins TRBV7-8 to TRBJ2-2; D is possibly TRBD1 (6 bases). The sample comprised PBMCs. This receptor was obtained from a woman in her 30s in good health and CMV-seropositive. The CDR3 DNA sequence: TGTGCCAGCAGCTTATACGAGGGGGACACCGGGGAGCTGTTTTTT. Protein product: CASSLYEGDTGELFF.